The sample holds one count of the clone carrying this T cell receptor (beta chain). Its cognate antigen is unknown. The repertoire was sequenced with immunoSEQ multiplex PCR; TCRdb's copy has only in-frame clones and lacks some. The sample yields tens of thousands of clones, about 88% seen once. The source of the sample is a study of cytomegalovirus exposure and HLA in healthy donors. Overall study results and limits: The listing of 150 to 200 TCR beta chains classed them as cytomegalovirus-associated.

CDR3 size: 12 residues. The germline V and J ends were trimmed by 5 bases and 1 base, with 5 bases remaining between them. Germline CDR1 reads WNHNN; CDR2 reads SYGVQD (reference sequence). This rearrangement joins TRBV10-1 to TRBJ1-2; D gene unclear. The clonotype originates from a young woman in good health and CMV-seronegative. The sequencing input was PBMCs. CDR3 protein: CASSRDNYGYTF. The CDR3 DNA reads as TGCGCCAGCAGTCGCGATAACTATGGCTACACCTTC.